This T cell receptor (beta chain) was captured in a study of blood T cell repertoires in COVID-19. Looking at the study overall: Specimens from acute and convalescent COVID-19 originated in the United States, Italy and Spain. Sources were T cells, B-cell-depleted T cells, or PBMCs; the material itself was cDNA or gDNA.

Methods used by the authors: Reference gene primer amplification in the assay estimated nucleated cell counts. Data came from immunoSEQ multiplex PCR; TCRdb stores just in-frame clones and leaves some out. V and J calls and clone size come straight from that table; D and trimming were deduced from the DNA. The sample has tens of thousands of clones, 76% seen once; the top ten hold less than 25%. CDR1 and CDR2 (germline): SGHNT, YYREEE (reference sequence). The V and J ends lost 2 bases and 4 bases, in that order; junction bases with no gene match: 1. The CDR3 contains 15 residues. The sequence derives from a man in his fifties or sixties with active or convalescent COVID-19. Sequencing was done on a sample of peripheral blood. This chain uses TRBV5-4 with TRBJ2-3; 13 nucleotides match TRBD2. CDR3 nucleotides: TGTGCCAGCAGCTTCACTAGCGGGGGGGCAGATACGCAGTATTTT. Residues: CASSFTSGGADTQYF.